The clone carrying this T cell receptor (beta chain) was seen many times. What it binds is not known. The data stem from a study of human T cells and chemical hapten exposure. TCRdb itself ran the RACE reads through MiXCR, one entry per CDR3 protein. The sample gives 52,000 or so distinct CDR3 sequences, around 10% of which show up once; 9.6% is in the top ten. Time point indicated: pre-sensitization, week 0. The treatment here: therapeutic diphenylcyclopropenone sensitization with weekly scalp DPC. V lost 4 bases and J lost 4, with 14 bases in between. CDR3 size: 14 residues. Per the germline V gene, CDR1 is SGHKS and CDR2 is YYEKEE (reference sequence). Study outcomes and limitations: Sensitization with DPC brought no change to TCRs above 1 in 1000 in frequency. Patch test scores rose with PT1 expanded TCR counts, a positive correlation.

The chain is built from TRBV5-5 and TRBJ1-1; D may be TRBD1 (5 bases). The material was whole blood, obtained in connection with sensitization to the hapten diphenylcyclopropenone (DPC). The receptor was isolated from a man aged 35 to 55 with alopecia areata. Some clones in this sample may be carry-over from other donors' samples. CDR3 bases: TGTGCCAGCAGCGGGACCCAGGGATTCACTGAAGCTTTCTTT. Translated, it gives CASSGTQGFTEAFF.